This T cell receptor beta chain was captured by sequencing in a study of cytomegalovirus exposure and HLA in healthy donors. Study at large: Earlier work reported 110 million or so unique TCR beta sequences from 170 million or so T cells. Unique TCRs from HLA-typed donors, roughly 87 million of them, were held in an early data release. Regarding the study as a whole: Three of the chains that were CMV-associated were confirmed in vitro to be specific for CMV antigens. Sequence variants that were highly shared formed a cluster that was likely a sequencing artifact.

60 Vbeta and 13 Jbeta primers were used in PCR. This table comes from immunoSEQ multiplex PCR, and its TCRdb copy is limited to in-frame clones, with some not included. The table lists some 200,000 clones, 65% to 90% of them singletons, with 1.4% in the top ten. A note on this clone: What it binds is not known.

CDR3 length: 14 amino acids. V lost 1 base, J lost 1 base, and 7 bases lay in between. CDR1 and CDR2 (germline): MDHEN, SYDVKM. The sample was PBMCs. V usage is TRBV28 and J usage is TRBJ1-1, with D maybe TRBD1 (5 bases). The sequence came from a girl under 18 in good health and CMV-seronegative. The CDR3 protein is CASSLSGWNTEAFF. In DNA form, the CDR3 reads TGTGCCAGCAGTTTATCAGGGTGGAACACTGAAGCTTTCTTT.